Listed here are 15 T cell receptor beta chains from one sample, sequenced in a study of cytomegalovirus exposure and HLA in healthy donors. Sequenced by immunoSEQ multiplex PCR; TCRdb stores in-frame clones only, minus some. The data hold over 250,000 clones, with around 87% observed a single time. Sequencing was done on a sample of PBMCs. Source of these receptors: a woman under 40 in good health and CMV-seropositive.

This clone was seen a single time. J is TRBJ2-3 and V is TRBV9; 11 nucleotides match TRBD2. This CDR3 is 17 amino acids long. With 0 bases clipped from V and 1 base from J, the junction kept 4 bases outside the gene matches. Germline CDR1 and CDR2: SGDLS and YYNGEE. The CDR3 sequence is CASSVVASGGRTDTQYF. In nucleotides, the CDR3 is TGTGCCAGCAGCGTAGTGGCTAGCGGGGGGCGCACAGATACGCAGTATTTT.

This chain links TRBV5-4 with TRBJ1-4; a weak D match, TRBD1 (5 bases). This CDR3 is 15 amino acids long. The V gene lost 1 base and the J gene lost 0 bases, with 7 bases spanning the gap. Looked up from germline, CDR1 is SGHNT and CDR2 is YYREEE (reference sequence). CDR3 in DNA: TGTGCCAGCAGCTTGCTGGGGGCAACTAATGAAAAACTGTTTTTT. This gives the protein CASSLLGATNEKLFF.

This chain links TRBV7-8 with TRBJ1-5, with a tentative D call TRBD1 (6 bases). The germline gives CDR1 SGHVS, CDR2 FQNEAQ. The CDR3 extends over 15 amino acids. Between the trimmed V and J ends, which lost 4 bases and 0 bases, there was a span of 10 bases. CDR3 in DNA: TGTGCCAGCAGCTCCCGGGACACTAGCAATCAGCCCCAGCATTTT. This translates into CASSSRDTSNQPQHF.

The rearrangement links TRBV5-8 to TRBJ2-7, with D perhaps assigned TRBD1 or TRBD2 (6 bases each). V lost 2 bases, J lost 6 bases, and 12 bases lay in between. The germline CDR1 and CDR2 sequences are SGHTS and YDEGEE. The CDR3 covers 13 residues. As DNA, the CDR3 is TGTGCCAGCAGCTTAAGGGGGGTGAGCGAGCAGTACTTC. It codes for CASSLRGVSEQYF.

The chain is built from TRBV7-8 and TRBJ2-7, with 7 bases fitting TRBD1. V shed 9 bases and J 5 bases; nucleotides not matched to a gene: 13. This CDR3 is built from 14 residues. Germline V gene lookup returns CDR1 SGHVS and CDR2 FQNEAQ. The chain's CDR3 is CASWPGTAVNEQYF. The DNA of the CDR3 is TGTGCCAGTTGGCCCGGGACAGCGGTAAACGAGCAGTACTTC.

The chain couples TRBV5-1 to TRBJ2-5; 8 bases agree with TRBD2. V trimming: 6 bases; J trimming: 4 bases; junction bases outside the gene matches: 14. CDR1 and CDR2 (germline): SGHRS, YFSETQ. The CDR3 is 16 residues long. The CDR3: CASNPPERGPTETQYF. The CDR3 bases are TGCGCCAGCAATCCACCCGAGCGGGGGCCAACAGAGACCCAGTACTTC.

CDR3 loop: CASSRDRVVSNVLTF. The CDR3, as DNA: TGTGCCAGCAGCCGAGACAGGGTGGTGTCCAACGTCCTGACTTTC. V gene TRBV6-5 combines with J gene TRBJ2-6; the match to TRBD1 covers 7 bases. Germline V lookup: CDR1 MNHEY, CDR2 SVGAGI. V trimming: 6 bases; J trimming: 8 bases; junction bases outside the gene matches: 10. The CDR3 has 15 residues.

In this sample, this clone turned up once. The CDR3 coding sequence is TGTGCCAGCAGTCACCGACAGAGCAATCAGCCCCAGCATTTT. Its translation: CASSHRQSNQPQHF. The gene calls are TRBV6-5 and TRBJ1-5, with a possible D match to TRBD1 (5 bases). The CDR3 is 14 residues long. The V gene's germline CDR1 is MNHEY and CDR2 SVGAGI. V lost 5 bases and J lost 1, with 9 bases in between.

This rearrangement joins TRBV28 to TRBJ1-1; D remains ambiguous. This CDR3 comprises 13 residues. The V end was cut by 2 bases, the J end by 4 bases, with 8 bases between. Germline loops: CDR1 MDHEN, CDR2 SYDVKM. The CDR3 region is CASSLRSPTEAFF. The CDR3 coding sequence is TGTGCCAGCAGTTTAAGATCGCCCACTGAAGCTTTCTTT.

V is TRBV27 and J is TRBJ2-3; 11 bases line up with TRBD2. CDR1 and CDR2 (germline): MNHEY, SMNVEV (reference sequence). The V and J ends lost 4 bases and 0 bases, in that order; junction bases with no gene match: 6. This CDR3 is 17 amino acids long. CDR3 region: CASSSPRTSGSTDTQYF. The CDR3 nucleotides are TGTGCCAGCAGTTCCCCCCGGACTAGCGGGAGCACAGATACGCAGTATTTT.

This clone was detected only once. The V gene is TRBV6-5, the J gene TRBJ2-1, with TRBD2 identical over 9 bases. Germline-derived CDR1 and CDR2 are MNHEY and SVGAGI. The CDR3 contains 15 residues. V lost 0 bases and J lost 8; bases outside the gene matches: 5. Here the CDR3 DNA reads TGTGCCAGCAGTTACTCACTAGCGGGCCGTTATGAGCAGTTCTTC. Its translation is CASSYSLAGRYEQFF.

This clone was observed a handful of times. This sequence joins TRBV30 and TRBJ1-3; no definite D call. The germline gives CDR1 GTSNPN, CDR2 SVGIG (reference sequence). The CDR3 consists of 14 residues. V was shortened by 4 bases and J by 2 bases, with 12 bases between the two germline ends. CDR3 DNA sequence: TGTGCCTGGATTGAAGGTTCCACTGGAAACACCATATATTTT. Translation gives CAWIEGSTGNTIYF. The whole variable domain, remainder taken from reference TRBV30 and TRBJ1-3, is SQTIHQWPATLVQPVGSPLSLECTVEGTSNPNLYWYRQAAGRGLQLLFYSVGIGQISSEVPQNLSASRPQDRQFILSSKKLLLSDSGFYLCAWIEGSTGNTIYFGEGSWLTVV.

The chain carries TRBV4-3 and TRBJ2-3; a possible D gene is TRBD2 (6 bases). The CDR3 is 14 amino acids. Germline CDR1 is LGHNA and CDR2 is YSLEER. V was pared by 4 bases and J by 0 bases, with 8 bases between. The CDR3 nucleotides read TGCGCCAGCAGCCCGGGACTTAGCACAGATACGCAGTATTTT. It encodes CASSPGLSTDTQYF.

The V and J genes are TRBV2 and TRBJ1-1, with unresolved D. The CDR3 extends over 14 amino acids. V shed 6 bases and J shed 1 base, with 12 bases lying between them. The germline CDR1 and CDR2 sequences are SNHLY and FYNNEI. The CDR3 loop reads CASSPFRGNTEAFF. The CDR3 DNA sequence: TGTGCCAGCAGCCCCTTTCGTGGGAACACTGAAGCTTTCTTT. The full variable domain, completed using reference TRBV2 and TRBJ1-1, is EPEVTQTPSHQVTQMGQEVILRCVPISNHLYFYWYRQILGQKVEFLVSFYNNEISEKSEIFDDQFSVERPDGSNFTLKIRSTKLEDSAMYFCASSPFRGNTEAFFGQGTRLTVV.

The J gene is TRBJ1-6, the V gene TRBV28; 7 nucleotides agree with TRBD1. V lost 11 bases to trimming and J lost 0 bases; unmatched junction nucleotides: 10. CDR3 length: 16 residues. The germline V gene has CDR1 MDHEN and CDR2 SYDVKM. CDR3 protein: CASTGSGSSYNSPLHF. The CDR3 DNA follows: TGTGCCTCGACAGGGTCTGGGAGCTCCTATAATTCACCCCTCCACTTT. The variable domain in full, with the rest retrieved from reference TRBV28 and TRBJ1-6, is DVKVTQSSRYLVKRTGEKVFLECVQDMDHENMFWYRQDPGLGLRLIYFSYDVKMKEKGDIPEGYSVSREKKERFSLILESASTNQTSMYLCASTGSGSSYNSPLHFGNGTRLTVT.